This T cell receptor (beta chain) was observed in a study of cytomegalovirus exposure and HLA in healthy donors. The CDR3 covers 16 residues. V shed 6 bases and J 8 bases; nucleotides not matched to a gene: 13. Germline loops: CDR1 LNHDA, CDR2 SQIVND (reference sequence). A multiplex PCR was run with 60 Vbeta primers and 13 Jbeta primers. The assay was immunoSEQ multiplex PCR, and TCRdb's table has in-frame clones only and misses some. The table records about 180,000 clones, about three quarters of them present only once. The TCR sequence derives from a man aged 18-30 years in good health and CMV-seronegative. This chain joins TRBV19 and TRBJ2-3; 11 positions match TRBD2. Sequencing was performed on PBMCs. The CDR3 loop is CASSRGTSGSPGTQYF. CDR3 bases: TGTGCCAGTAGCCGGGGGACTAGCGGATCCCCGGGTACGCAGTATTTT. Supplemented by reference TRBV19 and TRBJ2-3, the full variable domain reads DGGITQSPKYLFRKEGQNVTLSCEQNLNHDAMYWYRQDPGQGLRLIYYSQIVNDFQKGDIAEGYSVSREKKESFPLTVTSAQKNPTAFYLCASSRGTSGSPGTQYFGPGTRLTVL.